Presented here are 5 T cell receptor beta chains from one specimen sequenced in a study of beta chain features in type 1 diabetes. Expressed TCRB transcripts were sequenced because the entire RNA isolate underwent reverse transcription. This table comes from immunoSEQ multiplex PCR, and its TCRdb copy is limited to in-frame clones, with some not included. The sample includes under 95,000 clones, under 35% of them seen just once. Source material: stem cell memory CD4+ T cells from blood. The origin of the receptors is a woman under 30 in good health.

This rearrangement joins TRBV29-1 to TRBJ1-1; TRBD1 might be the D (6 bases). Trimming took 5 bases from V and 0 from J, leaving 10 bases between them. Germline V gives CDR1 SQVTM, CDR2 ANQGSEA. The CDR3 consists of 13 residues. The CDR3 here is CSVRTVMNTEAFF. CDR3 sequence (DNA): TGCAGCGTTCGGACAGTCATGAACACTGAAGCTTTCTTT.

This clone came up once. The genes are TRBV7-9 and TRBJ1-3; 9 bases are a match to TRBD1. After removal of 3 bases from V and 13 bases from J, the junction contained 1 base not matched to a gene. Germline V gives CDR1 SEHNR, CDR2 FQNEAQ (reference sequence). CDR3 size: 11 residues. The CDR3 reads CASSFGTGIYF. The CDR3 nucleotides read TGTGCCAGCAGCTTCGGGACAGGGATATATTTT.

This rearrangement joins TRBV5-1 to TRBJ2-3; 13 bases match TRBD2. CDR1 and CDR2 from the germline V gene are SGHRS and YFSETQ. The CDR3 spans 17 residues. The V and J ends lost 1 base and 0 bases, in that order; junction bases with no gene match: 2. CDR3 sequence: CASSLLGLAGSTDTQYF. The CDR3 region has the DNA TGCGCCAGCAGCTTGCTGGGACTAGCGGGGAGCACAGATACGCAGTATTTT.

At least ten counts were recorded for this clone. The chain recombines TRBV7-9 with TRBJ2-6; D perhaps matches TRBD1 (5 bases). This CDR3 region has 16 residues. V was shortened by 4 bases and J by 1 base, with 11 bases between the two germline ends. Germline CDR1 is SEHNR and CDR2 is FQNEAQ (reference sequence). In nucleotides, the CDR3 is TGTGCCAGCAGCTCTGTTCGACAGTCTGGGGCCAACGTCCTGACTTTC. Translated: CASSSVRQSGANVLTF.

This rearrangement joins TRBV7-9 to TRBJ1-5; 7 nucleotides agree with TRBD1. V lost 6 bases, J lost 4 bases, and 12 bases stayed unmatched. CDR3 length: 16 residues. Germline V gene data show CDR1 as SEHNR and CDR2 as FQNEAQ (reference sequence). The CDR3 DNA follows: TGTGCCAGCAGTCGTCAGGGGGAGTTTGGGAATCAGCCCCAGCATTTT. Translating it yields CASSRQGEFGNQPQHF.